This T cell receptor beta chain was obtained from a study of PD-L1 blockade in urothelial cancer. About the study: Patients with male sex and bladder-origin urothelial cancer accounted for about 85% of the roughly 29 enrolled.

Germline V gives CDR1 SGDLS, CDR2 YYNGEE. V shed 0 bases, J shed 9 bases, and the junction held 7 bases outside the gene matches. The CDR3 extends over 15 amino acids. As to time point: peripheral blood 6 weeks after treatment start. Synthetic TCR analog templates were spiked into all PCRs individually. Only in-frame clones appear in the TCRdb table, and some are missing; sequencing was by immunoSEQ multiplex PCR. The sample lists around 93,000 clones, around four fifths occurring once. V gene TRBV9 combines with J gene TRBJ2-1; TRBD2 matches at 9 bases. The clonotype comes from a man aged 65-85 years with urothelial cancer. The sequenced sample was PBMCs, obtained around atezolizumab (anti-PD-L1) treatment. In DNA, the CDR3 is TGTGCCAGCAGCGTAGAGCTAGCGGGGAGGAGTGAGCAGTTCTTC. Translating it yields CASSVELAGRSEQFF.